Listed below are T cell receptor beta chains from one sample, sequenced in a study of cytomegalovirus exposure and HLA in healthy donors. Sequencing used immunoSEQ multiplex PCR; TCRdb keeps in-frame clones, though not all of them. The sample consists of around 75,000 clones, around four fifths of them appearing once. The material sequenced was PBMCs. All receptors derive from a man aged 30-40 years in good health and CMV-seronegative. CDR3s include the opening cysteine and the closing phenylalanine or tryptophan. D genes are given only for firm matches. Where a row states a size, it is once, few, many or the class of an expanded clone; other rows omit it.

J gene: TRBJ1-1; V gene: TRBV29-1; CDR3 length: 11; clone size: -; D gene: -; CDR3 DNA: TGCAGCGTCGAGGGCGACACTGAAGCTTTCTTT; CDR3 protein: CSVEGDTEAFF
J gene: TRBJ1-2; V gene: TRBV2; CDR3 length: 12; clone size: few; D gene: TRBD1; CDR3 DNA: TGTGCCAGCAAGGGACAGCACTATGGCTACACCTTC; CDR3 protein: CASKGQHYGYTF
J gene: TRBJ2-7; V gene: TRBV5-6; CDR3 length: 13; clone size: once; D gene: -; CDR3 DNA: TGTGCCAGCAGCTTACAGGATTCCTACGAGCAGTACTTC; CDR3 protein: CASSLQDSYEQYF
J gene: TRBJ1-5; V gene: TRBV28; CDR3 length: 14; clone size: few; D gene: -; CDR3 DNA: TGTGCCAGCAGTCACAACAGGGTCGGCCAGCCCCAGCATTTT; CDR3 protein: CASSHNRVGQPQHF
J gene: TRBJ1-1; V gene: TRBV21-1; CDR3 length: 16; clone size: -; D gene: -; CDR3 DNA: TGTGCCAGCAGCAAAAGGGCCGGGACTGTAAACACTGAAGCTTTCTTT; CDR3 protein: CASSKRAGTVNTEAFF
J gene: TRBJ2-2; V gene: TRBV5-1; CDR3 length: 17; clone size: -; D gene: TRBD2; CDR3 DNA: TGCGCCAGCAGCCCAACCGTTCAAGCGGGAAGCACCGGGGAGCTGTTTTTT; CDR3 protein: CASSPTVQAGSTGELFF
J gene: TRBJ2-1; V gene: TRBV19; CDR3 length: 15; clone size: -; D gene: -; CDR3 DNA: TGTGCCAGTAGAGAACTGCGGGACCTCCACAATGAGCAGTTCTTC; CDR3 protein: CASRELRDLHNEQFF
J gene: TRBJ1-2; V gene: TRBV18; CDR3 length: 18; clone size: -; D gene: TRBD1; CDR3 DNA: TGTGCCAGCTCACCAGTTACTGGGACAGGGGGCTTGGTGTATGGCTACACCTTC; CDR3 protein: CASSPVTGTGGLVYGYTF
J gene: TRBJ1-1; V gene: TRBV18; CDR3 length: 16; clone size: -; D gene: -; CDR3 DNA: TGTGCCAGCTCACCACCGGGGGCGTCTATGAACACTGAAGCTTTCTTT; CDR3 protein: CASSPPGASMNTEAFF
J gene: TRBJ2-7; V gene: TRBV18; CDR3 length: 15; clone size: once; D gene: -; CDR3 DNA: TGTGCCAGCTCACCTGGAGACAGTCGCTTGTACGAGCAGTACTTC; CDR3 protein: CASSPGDSRLYEQYF
J gene: TRBJ2-7; V gene: TRBV19; CDR3 length: 15; clone size: -; D gene: -; CDR3 DNA: TGTGCCAATAGGGCGGGACTTTTAAACTCCTACGAGCAGTACTTC; CDR3 protein: CANRAGLLNSYEQYF
J gene: TRBJ1-2; V gene: TRBV27; CDR3 length: 16; clone size: -; D gene: -; CDR3 DNA: TGTGCCAGCAGTTTAATTGGGGGGGTGAATTACTATGGCTACACCTTC; CDR3 protein: CASSLIGGVNYYGYTF
J gene: TRBJ2-3; V gene: TRBV9; CDR3 length: 14; clone size: -; D gene: TRBD2; CDR3 DNA: TGTGCCAGCAGTCCGGGACTAAGCACAGATACGCAGTATTTT; CDR3 protein: CASSPGLSTDTQYF
J gene: TRBJ2-1; V gene: TRBV14; CDR3 length: 14; clone size: -; D gene: TRBD2; CDR3 DNA: TGTGCCAGCAGCCTCGGACTAGCTCTCCATGAGCAGTTCTTC; CDR3 protein: CASSLGLALHEQFF
J gene: TRBJ2-7; V gene: TRBV6-5; CDR3 length: 16; clone size: -; D gene: TRBD2; CDR3 DNA: TGTGCCAGCAGTTACTCGGCTAGCGGGGACTCCTACGAGCAGTACTTC; CDR3 protein: CASSYSASGDSYEQYF
J gene: TRBJ2-5; V gene: TRBV7-2; CDR3 length: 12; clone size: few; D gene: -; CDR3 DNA: TGTGCCAGCAGCTTCGACAGAGAGACCCAGTACTTC; CDR3 protein: CASSFDRETQYF
J gene: TRBJ1-5; V gene: TRBV4-1; CDR3 length: 15; clone size: few; D gene: -; CDR3 DNA: TGCGCCAGCAGCCACTTAACGACAGAGAATCAGCCCCAGCATTTT; CDR3 protein: CASSHLTTENQPQHF
J gene: TRBJ1-2; V gene: TRBV4-2; CDR3 length: 15; clone size: -; D gene: -; CDR3 DNA: TGTGCCAGCAGCCAAGTGCGACAGGTTAACTATGGCTACACCTTC; CDR3 protein: CASSQVRQVNYGYTF
J gene: TRBJ2-7; V gene: TRBV7-9; CDR3 length: 14; clone size: -; D gene: TRBD1; CDR3 DNA: TGTGCCAGCAGCTTGACAGGGGACCCCTACGAGCAGTACTTC; CDR3 protein: CASSLTGDPYEQYF
J gene: TRBJ1-1; V gene: TRBV2; CDR3 length: 11; clone size: -; D gene: -; CDR3 DNA: TGTGCCAGCGCCAGGGTTAATGAAGCTTTCTTT; CDR3 protein: CASARVNEAFF
J gene: TRBJ1-2; V gene: TRBV18; CDR3 length: 14; clone size: -; D gene: -; CDR3 DNA: TGTGCCAGCTCGCAACAGCGGGGTTCAGATGGCTACACCTTC; CDR3 protein: CASSQQRGSDGYTF
J gene: TRBJ1-2; V gene: TRBV5-1; CDR3 length: 14; clone size: once; D gene: TRBD1; CDR3 DNA: TGCGCCAGCACGGATTGGACAGGGGGAATCCGCTACACCTTC; CDR3 protein: CASTDWTGGIRYTF
J gene: TRBJ1-1; V gene: TRBV6-5; CDR3 length: 15; clone size: -; D gene: TRBD1; CDR3 DNA: TGTGCCAGCAGTTATCAGGGGGTGTTGGACACTGAAGCTTTCTTT; CDR3 protein: CASSYQGVLDTEAFF
J gene: TRBJ2-6; V gene: TRBV7-9; CDR3 length: 19; clone size: -; D gene: -; CDR3 DNA: TGTGCCAGCAGCTCATTAGGTTCGGCGGTTAGCTCTGGGGCCAACGTCCTGACTTTC; CDR3 protein: CASSSLGSAVSSGANVLTF
J gene: TRBJ1-1; V gene: TRBV9; CDR3 length: 15; clone size: once; D gene: TRBD1; CDR3 DNA: TGTGCCAGCAGCCCATCAGGGGGAGAGAACACTGAAGCTTTCTTT; CDR3 protein: CASSPSGGENTEAFF
J gene: TRBJ2-1; V gene: TRBV19; CDR3 length: 14; clone size: -; D gene: -; CDR3 DNA: TGTGCCAGTAAGTACGGGAGCTCCTACAATGAGCAGTTCTTC; CDR3 protein: CASKYGSSYNEQFF
J gene: TRBJ2-7; V gene: TRBV4-1; CDR3 length: 16; clone size: -; D gene: TRBD2; CDR3 DNA: TGCGCCAGCAGCCATAATCCGGGACTAGCGACCTACGAGCAGTACTTC; CDR3 protein: CASSHNPGLATYEQYF
J gene: TRBJ2-5; V gene: TRBV28; CDR3 length: 15; clone size: -; D gene: TRBD2; CDR3 DNA: TGTGCCAGCAGTTCCTCCGGGACTAGCGGAGAGACCCAGTACTTC; CDR3 protein: CASSSSGTSGETQYF
J gene: TRBJ2-3; V gene: TRBV27; CDR3 length: 17; clone size: -; D gene: TRBD2; CDR3 DNA: TGTGCCAGCAGCCGACCGCCCTGGCGGGAGGACTCAGATACGCAGTATTTT; CDR3 protein: CASSRPPWREDSDTQYF
J gene: TRBJ1-1; V gene: TRBV5-1; CDR3 length: 15; clone size: -; D gene: TRBD1; CDR3 DNA: TGCGCCAGCAGCTTGCAGGGGGCCGTGGACACTGAAGCTTTCTTT; CDR3 protein: CASSLQGAVDTEAFF
J gene: TRBJ2-5; V gene: TRBV5-1; CDR3 length: 16; clone size: -; D gene: -; CDR3 DNA: TGCGCCAGCAGCTTGATGGGGGGACAGACCCAAGAGACCCAGTACTTC; CDR3 protein: CASSLMGGQTQETQYF
J gene: TRBJ2-1; V gene: TRBV30; CDR3 length: 14; clone size: -; D gene: -; CDR3 DNA: TGTGCCTGGGAACACCCGGGACTGGACAATGAGCAGTTCTTC; CDR3 protein: CAWEHPGLDNEQFF
J gene: TRBJ1-5; V gene: TRBV9; CDR3 length: 15; clone size: -; D gene: -; CDR3 DNA: TGTGCCAGCAGCGTAACAGACAGGAGCAATCAGCCCCAGCATTTT; CDR3 protein: CASSVTDRSNQPQHF
J gene: TRBJ1-2; V gene: TRBV27; CDR3 length: 15; clone size: -; D gene: -; CDR3 DNA: TGTGCCAGCAGCCGTGCGTATCGGCGGGACTATGGCTACACCTTC; CDR3 protein: CASSRAYRRDYGYTF